Listed below are T cell receptor beta chains from one sample, sequenced in a study of T cells after yellow fever vaccination. TCRdb used MiXCR to reprocess the 5' RACE reads, holding one entry per CDR3 protein. The sample consists of hundreds of thousands of distinct CDR3 sequences, about 19% of them appearing once. The material was PBMCs, obtained before the yellow fever booster vaccination. These receptors all come from a man between 18 and 29 years old who received the YFV17D yellow fever vaccine. Each CDR3 is given with its conserved first and last residue. D genes are given only for firm matches. Clone size, where shown, is once, few, many, or a class for clones that have expanded.

cdr3_nt	cdr3_aa	j_call	clone_size	v_call	d_call
TGCGCCAGCAGCAACACAGGGGCCCACTCTGGAAACACCATATATTTT	CASSNTGAHSGNTIYF	TRBJ1-3	few	TRBV5-1	TRBD1
TGCGCCAGCAGCCATCAGGGAACCAACTATGGCTACACCTTC	CASSHQGTNYGYTF	TRBJ1-2	many	TRBV4-3	NA
TGTGCCAGCCGTCTTAGCGGGACCTACGAGCAGTACTTC	CASRLSGTYEQYF	TRBJ2-7	few	TRBV12-3/TRBV12-4	TRBD2
TGTGCCAGCAGGTCCTACAGGGGATTCGTCGGGGAGCTGTTTTTT	CASRSYRGFVGELFF	TRBJ2-2	NA	TRBV28	TRBD1
TGTGCCAGCAGCCAAGGGTTGGAGGGGTCGACTGAAGCTTTCTTT	CASSQGLEGSTEAFF	TRBJ1-1	NA	TRBV14	NA
TGTGCCAGCAGCCCACCAAGGGGCGGGGGAGAGACCCAGTACTTC	CASSPPRGGGETQYF	TRBJ2-5	few	TRBV4-2	TRBD2
TGTGCCAGCAGGGCAGATTGGGACAGAGACACAGATACGCAGTATTTT	CASRADWDRDTDTQYF	TRBJ2-3	NA	TRBV6-1	TRBD1
TGTGCCAGCAGTAAGGACACCTCCATGAACACTGAAGCTTTCTTT	CASSKDTSMNTEAFF	TRBJ1-1	NA	TRBV2	NA
TGCAGCCAAAACGCCCGGGACAGGGACCTTGGCTACACCTTC	CSQNARDRDLGYTF	TRBJ1-2	NA	TRBV20-1	TRBD1
TGCAGTGCTAGAACAGGGAGGAGCAATCAGCCCCAGCATTTT	CSARTGRSNQPQHF	TRBJ1-5	NA	TRBV20-1	NA
TGCAGTGCTCCTCGGGCGGCGGCCAGCGGACCGTACGAGCAGTACTTC	CSAPRAAASGPYEQYF	TRBJ2-7	few	TRBV20-1	NA
TGTGCCAGCAGCCAAGAGCAGGGGGCGGCTGGAAACACCATATATTTT	CASSQEQGAAGNTIYF	TRBJ1-3	few	TRBV4-2	TRBD1
TGCGCCAGCGGCCCGGGGGGAGGGAGCACAGATACGCAGTATTTT	CASGPGGGSTDTQYF	TRBJ2-3	few	TRBV4-1	TRBD2
TGTGCCAGCAGAAAGACAGGGAATGAAGCTTTCTTT	CASRKTGNEAFF	TRBJ1-1	few	TRBV14	TRBD1
TGTGCCACCTCCGGGACAGACCGCTCCTACAATGAGCAGTTCTTC	CATSGTDRSYNEQFF	TRBJ2-1	few	TRBV7-8	TRBD1
TGTGCCAGCAGCTTAGCAACAGGGGACACTGAAGCTTTCTTT	CASSLATGDTEAFF	TRBJ1-1	NA	TRBV7-9	TRBD1
TGTGCCAGCAGTTTAGGTCGGCAGAAATCCGGGGAGCTGTTTTTT	CASSLGRQKSGELFF	TRBJ2-2	few	TRBV12-3/TRBV12-4	NA
TGCAGTGCTGTCGGATTGGGGAACACTGAAGCTTTCTTT	CSAVGLGNTEAFF	TRBJ1-1	NA	TRBV20-1	NA
TGCAGTGCTAGAGATGCTGCAGATACGCAGTATTTT	CSARDAADTQYF	TRBJ2-3	NA	TRBV20-1	NA
TGTGCCAGCAGTTCTCGGGACGGTAATGAAAAACTGTTTTTT	CASSSRDGNEKLFF	TRBJ1-4	few	TRBV12-3/TRBV12-4	NA
TGTGCCAGCAGCTTATTGGGGGAGGGGAGCACAGATACGCAGTATTTT	CASSLLGEGSTDTQYF	TRBJ2-3	few	TRBV13	TRBD2
TGCAGTGCTAGAAGTCTCCCGAGACAGGGGGCATCAAACACTGAAGCTTTCTTT	CSARSLPRQGASNTEAFF	TRBJ1-1	few	TRBV20-1	TRBD1
TGCGCCAGCAGCCCTCCGGTTGCTAGTATAAAGACCCAGTACTTC	CASSPPVASIKTQYF	TRBJ2-5	few	TRBV5-1	NA
TGTGCCAGCAGCGTGGGCCCAGCGGGGGGTAGTCCTACGCAGTATTTT	CASSVGPAGGSPTQYF	TRBJ2-3	NA	TRBV7-2	TRBD2
TGCGCCAGCAGCCCCCAAAGAGGGTTGTCTCCTGAAGCTTTCTTT	CASSPQRGLSPEAFF	TRBJ1-1	NA	TRBV4-3	NA
TGCAGTGCTAGACTTCCGACAAGTAGCACAGATACGCAGTATTTT	CSARLPTSSTDTQYF	TRBJ2-3	NA	TRBV20-1	NA
TGTGCCAGCAGTGACTCGGGGCGAAGCTATGGCTACACCTTC	CASSDSGRSYGYTF	TRBJ1-2	NA	TRBV6-1	NA
TGCAGCGTTGATACCGGTACTGGAAACACCATATATTTT	CSVDTGTGNTIYF	TRBJ1-3	few	TRBV29-1	NA
TGCGCCAGCAGCTTGGCGGGCTTGACGGGGACTGAAGCTTTCTTT	CASSLAGLTGTEAFF	TRBJ1-1	few	TRBV5-1	NA
TGTGCCAGCACGGTAATGTTAGGGACAGTAAAAAACATTCAGTACTTC	CASTVMLGTVKNIQYF	TRBJ2-4	NA	TRBV5-5	TRBD1
TGTGCCAGCTCACCACCGGGTCTGGCTTTAGAGACCCAGTACTTC	CASSPPGLALETQYF	TRBJ2-5	few	TRBV18	NA
TGTGCCAGCAGTGAATCAGTTAGGGGAAATCAGCCCCAGCATTTT	CASSESVRGNQPQHF	TRBJ1-5	NA	TRBV6-1	NA
TGTGCCAGCAGCCTCCCCGACCCCCGTCGTGGCTACACCTTC	CASSLPDPRRGYTF	TRBJ1-2	few	TRBV6-2/TRBV6-3	NA
TGCAGCGTGACGACGGGAGCATGGGGAAACACCATATATTTT	CSVTTGAWGNTIYF	TRBJ1-3	many	TRBV29-1	NA
TGCAGTGCTGTTAGCGGGGGGGCCATTAGAGAGACCCAGTACTTC	CSAVSGGAIRETQYF	TRBJ2-5	NA	TRBV20-1	TRBD2
TGCAGCGTTCGTACAGGGGAGGGCTATGGCTACACCTTC	CSVRTGEGYGYTF	TRBJ1-2	few	TRBV29-1	TRBD1
TGTGCCAGCAGTTACTGGACTACTCGCACAGATACGCAGTATTTT	CASSYWTTRTDTQYF	TRBJ2-3	NA	TRBV6-5	NA
TGCGCCAGCAGCGTGACCGTCGGGGAGCTGTTTTTT	CASSVTVGELFF	TRBJ2-2	few	TRBV5-1	NA
TGTGCCAGCAGCTTAGACGGGGGGGGCAGGGCCCAGTACTTC	CASSLDGGGRAQYF	TRBJ2-5	NA	TRBV7-3	TRBD2
TGCGCCAGCAGCTTAACCAGCGGGGGGAACCCCTCTGAGCAGTTCTTC	CASSLTSGGNPSEQFF	TRBJ2-1	NA	TRBV5-1	TRBD2
TGTGCCAGCAGCTCTGGGGGTGGGGAAAATACGCAGTATTTT	CASSSGGGENTQYF	TRBJ2-3	NA	TRBV7-3	NA
TGTGCCAGCAGCGTAGGTGGGACTAGCTCCTACAATGAGCAGTTCTTC	CASSVGGTSSYNEQFF	TRBJ2-1	once	TRBV9	TRBD2
TGTGCCACCGTACGGACGGGAGGTGAAGCTTTCTTT	CATVRTGGEAFF	TRBJ1-1	NA	TRBV6-1	NA
TGCAGTGCTAGGGGGGACAGGGGCTGGGATGGCTACACCTTC	CSARGDRGWDGYTF	TRBJ1-2	NA	TRBV20-1	TRBD1
TGTGCCATCAGTGAGTCGGTCCGCGCAGATACGCAGTATTTT	CAISESVRADTQYF	TRBJ2-3	many	TRBV10-3	NA
TGCGCCAGCAGCCAAGGCTTAGGTGAAAAACTGTTTTTT	CASSQGLGEKLFF	TRBJ1-4	few	TRBV4-3	NA
TGTGCCAGCAGCTTAGGCCAGGGAGGACTAGCAAGCCAAGAGACCCAGTACTTC	CASSLGQGGLASQETQYF	TRBJ2-5	NA	TRBV7-2	TRBD2